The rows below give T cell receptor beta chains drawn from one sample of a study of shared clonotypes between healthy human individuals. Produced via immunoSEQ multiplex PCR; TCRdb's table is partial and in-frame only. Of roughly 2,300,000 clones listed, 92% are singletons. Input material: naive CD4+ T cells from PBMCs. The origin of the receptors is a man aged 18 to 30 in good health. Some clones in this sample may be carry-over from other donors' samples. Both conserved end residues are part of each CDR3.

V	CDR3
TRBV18	CASSPLAMNTEAFF
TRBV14	CASRDRVSRGYTF
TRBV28	CASSLTSGSLEQYF
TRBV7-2	CASSFDRGPPDTQYF
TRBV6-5	CASRTSSNYGYTF
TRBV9	CASSPAPVMVNEQFF
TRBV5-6	CASSAGLGGRAWYF
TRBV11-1	CASSAGQNYGYTF
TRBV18	CASSPDRVNEKLFF
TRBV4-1	CASSQSSRQKNEKLFF
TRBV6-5	CASSIRTGTHYGYTF
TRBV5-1	CASSPGTSGIEQFF
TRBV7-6	CASSLGQQGPRTYEQYF
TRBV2	CASTTGRRDTQYF
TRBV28	CASSLIGAGGLYEQYF
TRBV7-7	CASSGAGQETQYF
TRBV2	CASSEQGATYEQYF
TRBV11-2	CASTVRQGNGPYEQYF
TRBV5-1	CASKALAENTGELFF
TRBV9	CASSEGGEAFF
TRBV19	CASSIDPGQRYGYTF
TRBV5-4	CASSPEGGTDTQYF
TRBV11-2	CASRPAGQGSEQYF
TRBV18	CASSPLNGADTQYF
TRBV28	CASSLRQGGFDEQYF
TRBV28	CASNPRTSGAYEQYF
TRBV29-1	CSAEGAAKNIQYF
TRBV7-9	CASSQGSTGGAEKLFF
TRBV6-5	CASSSRRDRTYEQYF
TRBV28	CASSPGQTDEKLFF
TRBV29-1	CSILKGYGNTEAFF
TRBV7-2	CASSLGRTGGMEAEAFF
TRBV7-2	CASSPLRDIQYF
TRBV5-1	CASSPRGYSPQQETQYF
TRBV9	CASSPRDRVHEQYF
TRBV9	CASSELAGAAGSYNEQFF
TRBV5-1	CASSLGGAKFSDTQYF
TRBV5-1	CASSPGLLAGDNEQFF
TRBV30	CAWRLNRNTEAFF
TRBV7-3	CASSSQGANNSPLHF
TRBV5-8	CASSNRDRVYGYTF
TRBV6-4	CASSDPTSGNEQFF
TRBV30	CAWRLGGLAGSTGELFF
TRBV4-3	CASSQPKRGEQFF
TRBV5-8	CASSLKDSQGEQYF
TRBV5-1	CASSLSGGSYNEQFF
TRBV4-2	CASSQGPRETQYF
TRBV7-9	CASSRPGPTSYEQYF
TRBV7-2	CASSRGEYNEQFF
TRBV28	CASRQTVYGYTF
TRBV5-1	CASKTGDRAAGELFF
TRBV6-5	CASSSRGLAPNEQFF
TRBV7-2	CASSLGGTLTSGGEQYF
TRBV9	CASSVDYLADTQYF
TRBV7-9	CASSPDRGHGYTF
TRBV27	CASSIRIQETQYF
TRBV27	CASSLTGGREQYF